These 21 T cell receptor beta chains were all obtained from the same sample, sequenced in a study of technical replicates of blood from a handful of donors (dated by TCRdb to about 2017). Libraries came from the immunoSEQ multiplex PCR assay. The table comes from immuneACCESS by way of TCRdb, which keeps in-frame sequences with V and J called. Part of the clones is missing from these tables; in studies checked, under half for an unresolved V gene and the rest for unknown reasons. The sample table records 55,000 to 75,000 clones; 90% to 95% of these occur just once. In total, the top ten clones hold approximately 0.4% of the sample. Sequenced: T cells isolated from PBMCs. The receptors were gathered from a human donor in good health.

This sequence joins TRBV28 and TRBJ1-2, with D tentatively TRBD1 (5 bases). With 6 bases removed from V and 4 bases from J, the gap between germline ends came to 18 bases. The V gene's germline CDR1 is MDHEN and CDR2 SYDVKM. The CDR3 runs 15 residues. The CDR3, as DNA: TGTGCCAGCAGCCAACAGGAACAAAGGGTCTATGGCTACACCTTC. Its translation is CASSQQEQRVYGYTF.

This clone was recorded once. V is TRBV9 and J is TRBJ2-3; D unclear. Germline CDR1 SGDLS, CDR2 YYNGEE. This CDR3 is built from 14 residues. Trimming removed 0 bases from V and 3 bases from J, with 8 bases in between. DNA for the CDR3: TGTGCCAGCAGCGTAGGCCTAGTTACAGATACGCAGTATTTT. Protein sequence: CASSVGLVTDTQYF.

This chain links TRBV9 with TRBJ2-7, with 9 bases matching TRBD2. Germline V lookup: CDR1 SGDLS, CDR2 YYNGEE. The CDR3 sequence is 15 residues long. V shed 4 bases and J 2 bases; nucleotides not matched to a gene: 7. Here the CDR3 DNA reads TGTGCCAGCAGCCCAAGCGGGGGGTCTACCTACGAGCAGTACTTC. Translated, it gives CASSPSGGSTYEQYF.

CDR3 protein: CASSPLGLAADTQYF. DNA of the CDR3: TGTGCCAGCAGTCCCCTCGGACTAGCGGCAGATACGCAGTATTTT. The chain is built from TRBV27 and TRBJ2-3, with 10 bases aligning to TRBD2. V was clipped by 5 bases and J by 4 bases; unmatched bases: 6. CDR1 MNHEY and CDR2 SMNVEV come from the germline V gene (reference sequence). This CDR3 contains 15 residues.

The gene calls are TRBV12-5 and TRBJ2-5; 10 positions agree with TRBD2. The CDR3 is 18 amino acids. V was pared by 1 base and J by 5 bases, with 13 bases of the junction left unmatched. Germline CDR1 is LGHNT and CDR2 is FRNRAP. The DNA of the CDR3 is TGTGCTAGTGGTTTGGCTAGCGGGAGAAATCAGGCGGGGGAGACCCAGTACTTC. As protein: CASGLASGRNQAGETQYF.

The chain is built from TRBV4-1 and TRBJ2-2; 8 bases map to TRBD2. V lost 5 bases and J lost 4; bases outside the gene matches: 9. CDR1 is MGHRA and CDR2 is YSYEKL in the germline V gene. The CDR3 extends over 16 amino acids. The CDR3 bases are TGCGCCAGCAGCTCTCGAGCGGGAGTAAGCACCGGGGAGCTGTTTTTT. Its protein is CASSSRAGVSTGELFF.

The chain uses TRBV11-1 and TRBJ2-4, with a weak D call TRBD1 (5 bases). This CDR3 spans 16 amino acids. Germline CDR1 reads SGHAT; CDR2 reads FQDESV (reference sequence). V lost 5 bases to trimming and J lost 0 bases, with 14 bases between them. CDR3 in amino acids: CASSPPLREAKNIQYF. The CDR3 DNA reads TGTGCCAGCAGCCCTCCTCTCAGGGAAGCCAAAAACATTCAGTACTTC.

The chain links TRBV5-4 to TRBJ2-7, with 14 positions matching TRBD2. Germline V gene lookup returns CDR1 SGHNT and CDR2 YYREEE (reference sequence). The CDR3 is 14 residues long. J gave up 6 bases and V 2 bases, and 1 base lay outside the gene matches. The CDR3 protein is CASSFGLAGGEQYF. For the CDR3, the DNA is TGTGCCAGCAGCTTCGGACTAGCGGGAGGCGAGCAGTACTTC. The complete variable domain, with remaining parts taken from reference TRBV5-4 and TRBJ2-7, reads ETGVTQSPTHLIKTRGQQVTLRCSSQSGHNTVSWYQQALGQGPQFIFQYYREEENGRGNFPPRFSGLQFPNYSSELNVNALELDDSALYLCASSFGLAGGEQYFGPGTRLTVT.

This sequence joins TRBV25-1 and TRBJ2-1, with 8 bases matching TRBD2. Germline CDR1 MGHDK, CDR2 SYGVNS. J was trimmed by 8 bases and V by 3 bases; bases with no gene match: 9. CDR3 length: 15 amino acids. The DNA for the CDR3 is TGTGCCAGCAGTGACTCCGGGACTAGTCGCCATGAGCAGTTCTTC. Its protein is CASSDSGTSRHEQFF.

The J gene is TRBJ1-3, the V gene TRBV28, with 7 nucleotides matching TRBD1. The CDR3 has 16 residues. The germline gives CDR1 MDHEN, CDR2 SYDVKM. Germline trimming cut 3 bases from V and 7 bases from J; bases unmatched to any gene: 12. The CDR3 region is CASSFAQGDRRNTIYF. The DNA for the CDR3 is TGTGCCAGCAGTTTTGCTCAGGGGGACCGTAGGAACACCATATATTTT.

The J gene is TRBJ1-5, the V gene TRBV9; D is uncertain. Germline CDR1 and CDR2: SGDLS and YYNGEE. V was shortened by 3 bases and J by 3 bases, with 16 bases between the two germline ends. The CDR3 spans 16 residues. CDR3 bases: TGTGCCAGCAGCGCTCCCCTATCGGGGTCCAATCAGCCCCAGCATTTT. It codes for CASSAPLSGSNQPQHF.

This clone was found once. The chain employs TRBV25-1 and TRBJ1-2; the D gene is possibly TRBD1 (5 bases). Germline V gene data show CDR1 as MGHDK and CDR2 as SYGVNS. V was shortened by 2 bases and J by 7 bases, with 20 bases between the two germline ends. There are 16 residues in the CDR3. CDR3 protein: CASSEGINGRGFGYTF. CDR3 bases: TGTGCCAGCAGTGAAGGGATAAACGGGAGGGGTTTTGGCTACACCTTC.

The V and J genes are TRBV29-1 and TRBJ2-7; the match to TRBD2 covers 7 bases. Germline lookup yields CDR1 SQVTM and CDR2 ANQGSEA. After removal of 5 bases from V and 4 bases from J, the junction contained 20 bases not matched to a gene. The CDR3 loop spans 17 amino acids. The CDR3 loop reads CSVRAGGGRGLSYEQYF. The CDR3 nucleotides are TGCAGCGTTCGGGCCGGGGGAGGGAGGGGACTTTCTTACGAGCAGTACTTC.

This rearrangement joins TRBV11-2 to TRBJ1-2, with D perhaps matching TRBD1 (6 bases). Trimming removed 5 bases at V and 7 bases at J, with 17 bases between. The CDR3 spans 14 residues. Germline CDR1 SGHAT, CDR2 FQNNGV. The CDR3 spells CASSPGQPNSGYTF. The DNA of the CDR3 is TGTGCCAGCAGCCCCGGACAGCCGAATTCTGGCTACACCTTC.

The CDR3 region is CASSARTGTYGYTF. The CDR3 bases are TGCGCCAGCAGCGCAAGGACAGGGACATATGGCTACACCTTC. This chain connects TRBV5-1 to TRBJ1-2; 8 positions agree with TRBD1. CDR1 is SGHRS and CDR2 is YFSETQ in the germline V gene. V lost 4 bases to trimming and J lost 5 bases; unmatched junction nucleotides: 7. The CDR3 runs 14 residues.

This clone was seen only once. The gene calls are TRBV6-1 and TRBJ1-1; TRBD1 matches 11 bases. The CDR3 totals 14 residues. Trimming cost V 5 bases and J 5 bases; bases outside gene matches: 4. Germline lookup yields CDR1 MNHNS and CDR2 SASEGT. This CDR3 is CASSSGQGGTEAFF. The CDR3 DNA follows: TGTGCCAGCAGTTCGGGACAGGGGGGTACTGAAGCTTTCTTT.

J is TRBJ2-7 and V is TRBV5-1; 9 bases align to TRBD1. Trimming removed 4 bases from V and 3 bases from J; junction bases left unmatched: 5. From germline, CDR1 is SGHRS and CDR2 YFSETQ. This CDR3 comprises 14 residues. The CDR3 reads CASSTGQGRYEQYF. CDR3 DNA sequence: TGCGCCAGCAGCACCGGACAGGGGCGCTACGAGCAGTACTTC.

The V and J genes are TRBV10-2 and TRBJ1-2; 8 bases line up with TRBD1. The ends lost 6 bases at V and 8 bases at J; junction bases unmatched: 2. This CDR3 has 11 residues. CDR1 is WSHSY, CDR2 SAAADI, per germline. DNA for the CDR3: TGCGCCAGCAGGACAGGGGAAGGCTACACCTTC. This gives the protein CASRTGEGYTF.

The V gene is TRBV7-6, the J gene TRBJ1-1; 7 bases line up with TRBD1. The CDR3 has 13 amino acids. The germline gives CDR1 SGHVS, CDR2 FNYEAQ. V dropped 6 bases and J dropped 1; count of bases not matched to a gene: 2. The CDR3 DNA is TGTGCCAGCAGACAGGGGTGGAACACTGAAGCTTTCTTT. It encodes CASRQGWNTEAFF.

V usage is TRBV6-6 and J usage is TRBJ2-2, with 11 bases matching TRBD1. This CDR3 has 16 amino acids. Germline loops: CDR1 MNHNY, CDR2 SVGAGI (reference sequence). The trim removed 5 bases at V and 3 bases at J, leaving 5 bases unmatched. In nucleotides, the CDR3 is TGTGCCAGCAGTAAACCGGGACAGGGGGACACCGGGGAGCTGTTTTTT. This encodes CASSKPGQGDTGELFF.

The chain uses TRBV21-1 and TRBJ2-3; the D segment call TRBD2 is taken from the table without a DNA check. TRBV21-1 is assigned pseudogene status. This CDR3 has 17 amino acids. The CDR3 region has the DNA TGTGCCAGCAGCAAAGTTATTCGGGTACGACCCACAGATACGCAGTATTTT. It is translated as CASSKVIRVRPTDTQYF.